The clone carrying this T cell receptor beta chain was detected a few times. The antigen is unknown. This sample was included in a study of response to subunit inactivated influenza vaccine. Study-level findings and limits: Researchers suggested that each seasonal influenza vaccination recruits few new T cells.

Germline V CDR1 and CDR2: DFQATT, SNEGSKA (reference sequence). V lost 5 bases, J lost 3 bases, and 17 bases lay in between. This CDR3 contains 14 residues. From the RT-PCR reads, TCRdb called clonotypes with MiXCR, one entry per CDR3 protein. The sample carries about 700,000 distinct CDR3 sequences, roughly 14% recorded once. This sample comprised PBMCs from blood, obtained 12 days after vaccination. The V and J genes are TRBV20-1 and TRBJ2-7; a weak D match, TRBD1 (6 bases). The receptor comes from a man between 45 and 60 years old who received an inactivated influenza vaccine. CDR3 sequence: CSADDRSWGYEQYF. The DNA of the CDR3 is TGCAGTGCTGATGACAGGAGCTGGGGCTACGAGCAGTACTTC.